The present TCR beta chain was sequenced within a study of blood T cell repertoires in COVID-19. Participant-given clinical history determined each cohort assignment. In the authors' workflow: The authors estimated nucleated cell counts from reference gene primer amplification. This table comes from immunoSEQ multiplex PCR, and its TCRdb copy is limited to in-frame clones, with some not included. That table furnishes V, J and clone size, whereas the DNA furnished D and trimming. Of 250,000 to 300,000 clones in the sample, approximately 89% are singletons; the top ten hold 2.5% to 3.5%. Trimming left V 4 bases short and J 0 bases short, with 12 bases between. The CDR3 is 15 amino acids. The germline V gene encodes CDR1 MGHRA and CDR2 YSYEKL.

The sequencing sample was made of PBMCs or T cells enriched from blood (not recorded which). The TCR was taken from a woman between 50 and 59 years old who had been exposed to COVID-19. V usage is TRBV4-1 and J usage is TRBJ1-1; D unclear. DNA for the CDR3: TGCGCCAGCAGCCCAACCTCAGTGATGAACACTGAAGCTTTCTTT. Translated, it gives CASSPTSVMNTEAFF.